A single sample is the source of the 20 T cell receptor beta chains below, sequenced in a study of T-cell memory formation after mild COVID-19. TCRdb ran MiXCR on the 5' RACE reads and lists one entry per CDR3 protein. The table has 250,000 to 350,000 distinct CDR3 sequences, about 17% seen once; the top ten hold about 23%. The specimen was PBMCs or a T cell subset sorted from them (not recorded which). These TCRs come from a young man who had mild COVID-19 (a few samples of this study predate the infection). Cell type and time point are not known.

The chain recombines TRBV5-1 with TRBJ1-2; D ambiguous. The CDR3 extends over 14 amino acids. Trimming took 5 bases from V and 8 from J, leaving 19 bases between them. Germline loops: CDR1 SGHRS, CDR2 YFSETQ. CDR3 nucleotides: TGCGCCAGCAGTTCGGTCTGGACTGGTGTAGGCTACACCTTC. Protein: CASSSVWTGVGYTF. Drawing the rest from reference TRBV5-1 and TRBJ1-2, the complete variable domain is KAGVTQTPRYLIKTRGQQVTLSCSPISGHRSVSWYQQTPGQGLQFLFEYFSETQRNKGNFPGRFSGRQFSNSRSEMNVSTLELGDSALYLCASSSVWTGVGYTFGSGTRLTVV.

This clonotype was seen only a few times. The V gene is TRBV6-2 or TRBV6-3, the J gene TRBJ2-6, with D perhaps TRBD1 (5 bases). The CDR3 length is 14 residues. V was shortened by 1 base and J by 12 bases, with 13 bases between the two germline ends. The V gene's germline CDR1 is MNHEY and CDR2 SVGEGT. The CDR3 is CASSYWTLTSVLTF. The DNA of the CDR3 is TGTGCCAGCAGTTACTGGACACTTACCTCCGTCCTGACTTTC.

This clonotype was seen only a few times. The chain joins TRBV7-6 to TRBJ2-1; D is unclear. From germline, CDR1 is SGHVS and CDR2 FNYEAQ. V dropped 5 bases and J dropped 7 bases, with 9 bases sitting between them. The CDR3 is 12 amino acids. CDR3 sequence: CASSTRKNEQFF. As DNA, the CDR3 is TGTGCCAGCAGCACTCGAAAAAATGAGCAGTTCTTC.

This clonotype was recorded a few times. Written as DNA, the CDR3 is TGTGCCAGCAGTATCCGACTAGCGAACAATGAGCAGTTCTTC. This gives the protein CASSIRLANNEQFF. The chain couples TRBV2 to TRBJ2-1, with 8 positions matching TRBD2. The germline CDR1 and CDR2 sequences are SNHLY and FYNNEI. The CDR3 length is 14 residues. Trimming at V came to 5 bases and at J to 5 bases, leaving 5 bases not matched to a gene.

V usage is TRBV5-1 and J usage is TRBJ1-5; D not certain. The germline V and J ends were trimmed by 4 bases and 2 bases, with 13 bases remaining between them. The CDR3 is 15 residues long. Germline CDR1 reads SGHRS; CDR2 reads YFSETQ. The CDR3 protein is CASSPGPGGNQPQHF. CDR3 nucleotides: TGCGCCAGCAGCCCCGGTCCTGGGGGCAATCAGCCCCAGCATTTT.

V is TRBV12-3 or TRBV12-4 and J is TRBJ1-1, with D perhaps matching TRBD1 (5 bases). The CDR3 spans 16 residues. The V gene lost 5 bases and the J gene lost 1 base, with 17 bases spanning the gap. CDR3 sequence: CASSVEGMGPNTEAFF. For the CDR3, the DNA is TGTGCCAGCAGTGTCGAGGGGATGGGGCCGAACACTGAAGCTTTCTTT.

This clonotype was seen a handful of times. This sequence joins TRBV4-1 and TRBJ2-1; a weak D match, TRBD1 (6 bases). Germline V gene data show CDR1 as MGHRA and CDR2 as YSYEKL. The CDR3 runs to 15 residues. Trimming cost V 0 bases and J 8 bases, with 14 bases left between them. The CDR3 reads CASSQEEQGVDEQFF. The CDR3 bases are TGCGCCAGCAGCCAAGAGGAACAGGGTGTCGATGAGCAGTTCTTC.

The chain recombines TRBV9 with TRBJ1-6, with a possible D match to TRBD1 (5 bases). The CDR3 runs 13 residues. The V and J ends lost 3 bases and 8 bases respectively, with 9 bases between them. Germline CDR1 SGDLS, CDR2 YYNGEE. The CDR3 DNA sequence: TGTGCCAGCAGCGCCACCAGGGATTCACCCCTCCACTTT. It specifies CASSATRDSPLHF.

This sequence joins TRBV24-1 and TRBJ1-2, with D perhaps TRBD1 (6 bases). Germline CDR1 reads KGHDR; CDR2 reads SFDVKD. The CDR3 runs 13 residues. With 4 bases removed from V and 6 bases from J, the gap between germline ends came to 11 bases. The DNA for the CDR3 is TGTGCCACCAGTGAACAGGGCTTCGATGGCTACACCTTC. As protein: CATSEQGFDGYTF.

The DNA of the CDR3 is TGTGCCAGCAGTGACTCGAGCGACAGGCGGAATCAGCCCCAGCATTTT. Residues: CASSDSSDRRNQPQHF. The chain carries TRBV27 and TRBJ1-5, with D perhaps matching TRBD1 (6 bases). There are 16 residues in the CDR3. V shed 5 bases and J shed 4 bases, with 18 bases lying between them. CDR1 is MNHEY, CDR2 SMNVEV, per germline (reference sequence).

As concerns this clonotype: A junction end diverges from the germline sequence, so it may reflect a read error. The chain joins TRBV7-2 to TRBJ1-2; D perhaps matches TRBD1 (6 bases). The V gene's germline CDR1 is SGHTA and CDR2 FQGNSA. The CDR3 spans 11 residues. The CDR3 sequence: CASSRGGYSLF. Here the CDR3 DNA reads TGTGCCAGCAGCCGAGGGGGTTATAGCCTCTTC.

The V call is TRBV4-3, the J call TRBJ2-1, with D possibly called TRBD1 or TRBD2 (6 bases each). The germline V gene has CDR1 LGHNA and CDR2 YSLEER. This CDR3 has 16 amino acids. Trimming took off 1 base at V and 5 bases at J, with 15 bases between the two ends. Here the CDR3 reads CASSQVEGGPHNEQFF. CDR3 DNA sequence: TGCGCCAGCAGCCAAGTAGAAGGGGGGCCCCACAATGAGCAGTTCTTC.

This rearrangement joins TRBV21-1 to TRBJ2-3; TRBD1, the table's D call, was not compared with the DNA. TRBV21-1 is given as a pseudogene. There are 16 residues in the CDR3. The CDR3 region is CASIGGEQGESDTQYF. In DNA form, the CDR3 reads TGTGCCAGCATCGGAGGGGAACAGGGGGAGTCAGATACGCAGTATTTT.

This clonotype was picked up a small number of times. V gene TRBV6-5 combines with J gene TRBJ1-1; D is uncertain. The germline V gene encodes CDR1 MNHEY and CDR2 SVGAGI. Between the trimmed V and J ends, which lost 9 bases and 4 bases, there was a span of 12 bases. The CDR3 loop spans 12 amino acids. The CDR3 DNA reads as TGTGCCAGTTGGAGGGCGGCCACTGAAGCTTTCTTT. The encoded protein is CASWRAATEAFF.

This clonotype was counted only a few times. This sequence joins TRBV12-3 or TRBV12-4 and TRBJ1-2; weak D call: TRBD1 (6 bases). This CDR3 is 13 amino acids long. Trimming took 6 bases from V and 6 from J, leaving 14 bases between them. CDR3 protein: CASRSTGSDGYTF. The CDR3 nucleotides read TGTGCCAGCAGATCTACAGGGTCTGATGGCTACACCTTC.

This clonotype has more than one count but fewer than ten. The J gene is TRBJ1-5, the V gene TRBV24-1, with 8 positions matching TRBD1. Trimming at V came to 3 bases and at J to 7 bases, leaving 4 bases not matched to a gene. This CDR3 contains 14 residues. The germline V gene has CDR1 KGHDR and CDR2 SFDVKD. CDR3: CATSDRQGIQPQHF. In DNA, the CDR3 is TGTGCCACCAGTGATAGACAGGGGATACAGCCCCAGCATTTT.

V and J are TRBV7-9 and TRBJ2-5, with D unclear. Trimming left V 5 bases short and J 3 bases short, with 4 bases between. Germline assignment: CDR1 SEHNR and CDR2 FQNEAQ (reference sequence). CDR3 length: 11 amino acids. CDR3 DNA sequence: TGTGCCAGCAGCAAAGAAGAGACCCAGTACTTC. Translating it yields CASSKEETQYF.

The sample holds a few counts of this clonotype. The DNA of the CDR3 is TGCGCCAGCCCGATCGGAGGGGGTAATTACAATGAGCAGTTCTTC. It codes for CASPIGGGNYNEQFF. V usage is TRBV4-3 and J usage is TRBJ2-1; tentatively, D is TRBD1 or TRBD2 (6 bases each). V shed 8 bases and J shed 4 bases, with 18 bases lying between them. The CDR3 is 15 amino acids. Germline assignment: CDR1 LGHNA and CDR2 YSLEER.

This chain connects TRBV6-5 to TRBJ1-4; D may be TRBD1 (6 bases). Germline CDR1 is MNHEY and CDR2 is SVGAGI. The CDR3 has 15 amino acids. Trimming shortened V by 0 bases and J by 8 bases, and 13 bases separated the two germline ends. CDR3 in amino acids: CASSYSGHKGEKLFF. CDR3 DNA sequence: TGTGCCAGCAGTTACTCGGGACATAAGGGCGAAAAACTGTTTTTT.

The chain has TRBV10-3 and TRBJ1-5, with D possibly being TRBD1 (5 bases). Germline V lookup: CDR1 ENHRY, CDR2 SYGVKD. Trimming cost V 10 bases and J 7 bases, with 14 bases left between them. The CDR3 has 12 amino acids. DNA for the CDR3: TGTGCCACTTCAGGGTCGGGGCAGCCCCAGCATTTT. The encoded protein is CATSGSGQPQHF.